This is a list of T cell receptor beta chains from one sample in a study of blood T cell repertoires in COVID-19. Generated by immunoSEQ multiplex PCR, the TCRdb table keeps only in-frame clones and is missing some. Here the sample spans 270,000 or so clones, about nine tenths being singletons. Source material: peripheral blood. The receptors stem from a woman in her thirties or forties who had recovered from COVID-19. Each CDR3 is given with its conserved first and last residue. The D gene is left open where the match is weak. The listing skips clone size in some rows; elsewhere it reads once, few, many or a size class.

.	TRBV6-1	TRBD1	TRBJ2-7	TGTGCCAGCAGTGAACTAGGGACAGGTGGCGAGCAGTACTTC	CASSELGTGGEQYF
.	TRBV18	TRBD2	TRBJ2-2	TGTGCCAGCTCACCCTTCGAGACTAGCGAATACGCGAACACCGGGGAGCTGTTTTTT	CASSPFETSEYANTGELFF
.	TRBV24-1	TRBD2	TRBJ2-3	TGTGCCACCAGTGATTTGTCGGTAGCGGGAGTCGGCACAGATACGCAGTATTTT	CATSDLSVAGVGTDTQYF
.	TRBV2	TRBD1	TRBJ2-1	TGTGCCAGCAGAACGGGACAGGACAATGAGCAGTTCTTC	CASRTGQDNEQFF
.	TRBV7-9	.	TRBJ1-2	TGTGCCAGCAGCCATCAGACAGACGGCTACACCTTC	CASSHQTDGYTF
.	TRBV3-1/TRBV3-2	TRBD1	TRBJ1-1	TGTGCCAGCAGCCAAGTAACAGGGGGCGCGGGGACTGAAGCTTTCTTT	CASSQVTGGAGTEAFF
.	TRBV7-9	TRBD2	TRBJ2-3	TGTGCCAGCAGCCCCGGACTAGCGGGGCCCACAGATACGCAGTATTTT	CASSPGLAGPTDTQYF
.	TRBV11-2	.	TRBJ1-1	TGTGCCAGCAGCTTAGGTCAACGGGGGAACACTGAAGCTTTCTTT	CASSLGQRGNTEAFF
once	TRBV4-2	TRBD1	TRBJ2-3	TGTGCCAGCTCGGACAGGTATGAGGCCACAGATACGCAGTATTTT	CASSDRYEATDTQYF
.	TRBV14	TRBD1	TRBJ2-3	TGTGCCAGCAGCCAACGGGGACAGAGCACAGATACGCAGTATTTT	CASSQRGQSTDTQYF
.	TRBV25-1	.	TRBJ1-2	TGTGCCAGCAGTGGAGGACAGTTCTATGGCTACACCTTC	CASSGGQFYGYTF
.	TRBV6-1	TRBD2	TRBJ2-3	TGTGCCAGCAGTGAGATAGCGGGAGGGCCAGGTAGCACAGATACGCAGTATTTT	CASSEIAGGPGSTDTQYF
.	TRBV6-1	TRBD2	TRBJ2-1	TGTGCCAGCAGTGAAATATTGGGACTAGCGGGTTACAATGAGCAGTTCTTC	CASSEILGLAGYNEQFF
.	TRBV7-9	.	TRBJ2-3	TGTGCCAGCAGCCACCTATTTGATACGCAGTATTTT	CASSHLFDTQYF